This T cell receptor beta chain is from a study of regulatory T cells in long-lasting Graves disease (dated by TCRdb to about 2021). At the level of the whole study: Antithyroid drugs had been taken for less than 3 months by newly diagnosed Graves' disease patients. This study used TCR sequencing and RNA sequencing of peripheral blood to compare persistent Graves' disease patients against newly diagnosed Graves' disease patients. The study took place in China and was registered as a clinical trial. A total of about 33 samples underwent TCR sequencing, from roughly 13 patients with persistent Graves' disease and about 20 patients with newly diagnosed Graves' disease.

Libraries were constructed by multiplex PCR. Sequenced using an Illumina HiSeq 4000. TCR beta libraries were built with iRepertoire HTBI primers and Arm-PCR amplification of CDR3 regions. PCR products were gel purified before sequencing. From the authors' description of their analysis: Gene usage analysis of CDR3 amino acid clonotypes used the roughly 60 TRBV and fewer than 15 TRBJ segments found across samples. COPE and FqMerger were used to merge filtered high-quality paired reads into contigs. BLAST was used to align contigs to IMGT TRBV, TRBD and TRBJ reference genes, with CDR3 defined following IMGT. Any clonotype with a frequency above 0.1% was classified as a highly expanded clone. Repertoire diversity was measured by Shannon entropy, and V-J evenness by the Gini coefficient. A clonotype found in more than one individual was treated as public. TCRdb redid the processing of the public reads, applying fastp at Q25 and MiXCR, and retained in-frame beta chains. Rows matching on CDR3 protein sequence are summarized as one entry with the most common DNA and genes. Here the V and J calls rest on TCRdb's processing, not on the authors' analysis. For this sample there are some 500,000 distinct CDR3 sequences; about 16% appear just once. The ten biggest clones cover around a quarter of the sample.

This specimen's time point label, per the study, means: newly diagnosed GD, antithyroid drugs for less than 3 months. RNA was extracted from PBMCs in TRIzol for both TCR sequencing and RNA sequencing. The diagnosis of Graves' disease was made according to American Thyroid Association guidelines. Patients for the study were recruited at an endocrinology department in Xi'an, China. Each patient gave approximately 8.8 milliliters of peripheral blood, collected in an EDTA anticoagulant tube. Ficoll Paque Plus density gradient separation was used to isolate PBMCs, and no further T cell sorting was performed. An Agilent 2100 Bioanalyzer and agarose gel were used to check RNA quality, while a NanoDrop 2000 measured RNA concentration. The paper's findings and limits, for the study overall: A larger number of public clonotypes was shared among persistent patients (approximately 2,500) than among newly diagnosed patients (roughly 930). Compared with newly diagnosed patients, patients with persistent Graves' disease had lower TCR Shannon entropy and fewer highly expanded clones, which suggests clonal expansion. TRBV28, TRBJ1-2 and TRBJ2-5 were preferentially used in persistent disease, while TRBV20-1 and TRBJ2-1 were favored in newly diagnosed disease. Only peripheral blood was studied, because thyroid tissue, the primary lesion, was inaccessible. The small sample size was acknowledged by the authors as a limitation that may reduce accuracy. Sequencing and analysis were limited to the TCR beta chain.

Points on this clonotype: What this receptor recognizes is not known. Base qualities are not at hand, and no much larger clone is one base apart.

CDR1 and CDR2, per the germline V gene, are ENHRY and SYGVKD. Trimmed from V: 4 bases; trimmed from J: 6 bases; junction bases lacking a gene match: 4. The CDR3 runs 14 residues from the cysteine to the phenylalanine. Here the CDR3 DNA is all that survives: 42 bases in frame from base 1. These same data were also listed under a study on T cells in Graves' hyperthyroidism and ophthalmopathy. The second paper states: Stable Graves' hyperthyroidism was defined as no progression to ophthalmopathy during 18 months of follow-up. Hyperthyroidism patients were newly diagnosed, had a disease duration of under 2 months, and were aged 18 to 65 years. Patients with uncontrolled infections, other autoimmune diseases, pregnancy or lactation were excluded. Diagnoses relied on clinical symptoms, serum thyroxine and TRAb, thyroid ultrasound and orbital computed tomography. The TCR CDR3 was subjected to a first round of RT-PCR using the HTBI primer set and the Qiagen OneStep RT-PCR kit. Blood samples also contained most of the expanded thyroid clonotypes (frequency above 0.001), which suggests that blood repertoires may reflect thyroid immune responses. In cross-validation, a model built on a 13 V-J signature told ophthalmopathy apart from stable hyperthyroidism with 85% to 90% sensitivity and roughly 81% specificity, and in testing the same model reached 80%/75%. In validation, the model predicted progression to ophthalmopathy with 55% to 71% sensitivity and 72% to 75% specificity, a median of about 6.7 months before onset. To identify distinguishing TCR V-J signatures, a discovery cohort of 100 or so patients was used, comprising some 43 with Graves' ophthalmopathy and about 59 with stable Graves' hyperthyroidism. An independent validation cohort of 18 to 20 hyperthyroidism patients and over 15 patients who later progressed to ophthalmopathy tested prospective prediction of ophthalmopathy. The 100 or so discovery patients were randomly split 7:3 into training and test sets. In several Graves' hyperthyroidism patients, the study also compared T-cell repertoires from thyroid tissue with T-cell repertoires from blood. Once sampling was done, hyperthyroidism patients were given methimazole at a starting dose of 30 mg daily, whereas ophthalmopathy patients were given high-dose intravenous methylprednisolone. Libraries were constructed in a second round of multiplex PCR, after which size selection and purification were performed. Paired-end sequencing of the libraries was performed with 100 bp reads on an Illumina HiSeq2000. SOAPnuke was used to process the raw data, with reads discarded if the reads contained adapters or uncalled bases, had a mean Phred below 15, or lacked an exact constant-primer or identifier match. High-quality paired reads were merged using COPE v1.2.5, and each unique nucleotide sequence was defined as a clonotype. Clonotypes were aligned to IMGT TRBV, TRBD and TRBJ reference segments using MiTCR v1.1. The analysis was restricted to V-J combinations with a frequency above 0.0001, which together covered roughly 99% of the repertoires. A TCS score was defined as the ratio of F50 (clonal expansion) to E x V (chaos), with BLOSUM62-based TCRdist applied between CDR3 peptides within each V-J. Welch's t-statistics and random forest reduced 500 to 550 V-J features to roughly 13, which were used in a naive Bayes classifier (R e1071). Sample size was not statistically predetermined, and blinding of investigators to group allocation was not performed. The paper reports TCR Vbeta CDR3 sequencing of roughly 140 peripheral blood samples: under 45 ophthalmopathy, roughly 74 hyperthyroidism and 17 progressor patients.

Sequencing used peripheral blood mononuclear cells (PBMCs), obtained at new diagnosis, from a patient treated with antithyroid drugs. Recombination joined TRBV10-3 with TRBJ1-5; 9 middle bases align to TRBD1. The clonotype originates from a woman in her forties or fifties with Graves disease. Donor details come from another sample of the same person, matched by shared clones. The nucleotides read TGTGCCATCAGTGGGACAGGGGACGGTCAGCCCCAGCATTTT. Its amino acids are CAISGTGDGQPQHF.